The 15 T cell receptor beta chains below were found in one sample sequenced in a study of cytomegalovirus exposure and HLA in healthy donors (dated by TCRdb to 2016 to 2017). The library relied on the immunoSEQ multiplex PCR assay. For the multiplex PCR, a mixture combining 60 forward primers for TCR Vbeta segments and 13 reverse primers for TCR Jbeta segments was used. The immuneACCESS repertoire file appears here via TCRdb, limited to in-frame rearrangements. These files lack a portion of the clones; in checked studies, under half of the deficit traces to unresolved V genes, and the cause of the others is not known. A total of about 83,000 clones appear in this sample, roughly 76% of them only once. About 2% of the sample lies in the top ten. Sequences were obtained from PBMCs. The source is a woman aged 25 to 45 in good health and CMV-seronegative.

This clone was observed a handful of times. The gene calls are TRBV29-1 and TRBJ2-1; 9 bases line up with TRBD1. Germline lookup yields CDR1 SQVTM and CDR2 ANQGSEA. The V and J ends lost 4 bases and 4 bases, in that order; junction bases with no gene match: 2. This CDR3 has 13 residues. CDR3 sequence (DNA): TGCAGCGTTGTAGGGACAGGGTACAATGAGCAGTTCTTC. It specifies CSVVGTGYNEQFF.

This clone was seen a handful of times. The chain combines TRBV9 with TRBJ2-1, with TRBD2 as a possible D gene (6 bases). The CDR3 extends over 12 amino acids. Germline V gene data show CDR1 as SGDLS and CDR2 as YYNGEE. V was pared by 4 bases and J by 8 bases, with 10 bases between. The CDR3 region has the DNA TGTGCCAGCAGCCCCGGGGGAGATGAGCAGTTCTTC. This sequence encodes CASSPGGDEQFF.

This chain connects TRBV28 to TRBJ2-2; a possible D gene is TRBD2 (5 bases). The CDR3 runs to 19 residues. From germline, CDR1 is MDHEN and CDR2 SYDVKM. V shed 1 base and J shed 0 bases, with 18 bases lying between them. This chain's CDR3 is CASSLLSKRSFANTGELFF. The CDR3 coding sequence is TGTGCCAGCAGTTTATTAAGCAAGCGGAGCTTCGCGAACACCGGGGAGCTGTTTTTT.

The chain combines TRBV5-1 with TRBJ2-7; unclear D gene. Germline V gives CDR1 SGHRS, CDR2 YFSETQ. The V end was cut by 4 bases, the J end by 3 bases, with 14 bases between. The length of the CDR3 is 14 residues. The CDR3 DNA reads TGCGCCAGCAGCCCCGCATTTCTAGACTACGAGCAGTACTTC. Translation gives CASSPAFLDYEQYF.

The rearrangement links TRBV28 to TRBJ1-4; D call uncertain. Per germline, CDR1 MDHEN and CDR2 SYDVKM. This CDR3 has 14 amino acids. With 5 bases removed from V and 3 bases from J, the gap between germline ends came to 10 bases. Written as DNA, the CDR3 is TGTGCCAGCAGTCCCCGGGAGCCTAATGAAAAACTGTTTTTT. This translates into CASSPREPNEKLFF.

The genes are TRBV27 and TRBJ2-3, with 7 bases lining up with TRBD1. The length of the CDR3 is 15 residues. V shed 5 bases, J shed 0 bases, and the junction held 5 bases outside the gene matches. Germline V gene lookup returns CDR1 MNHEY and CDR2 SMNVEV (reference sequence). In nucleotides, the CDR3 is TGTGCCAGCAGTCCCGGGACAGAAAGCACAGATACGCAGTATTTT. Residues: CASSPGTESTDTQYF.

The gene calls are TRBV2 and TRBJ2-1, with 8 bases aligning to TRBD2. V lost 8 bases, J lost 0 bases, and 3 bases stayed unmatched. In germline, CDR1 is SNHLY, CDR2 FYNNEI. The CDR3 is 14 residues long. Written as DNA, the CDR3 is TGTGCCAGCCGGCGGGAGGTCTCCTACAATGAGCAGTTCTTC. Protein sequence: CASRREVSYNEQFF.

V and J are TRBV14 and TRBJ2-5; 9 bases are shared with TRBD1. Germline lookup yields CDR1 SGHDN and CDR2 FVKESK. J lost 4 bases, V lost 5 bases, and 2 bases had no gene match. The CDR3 extends over 13 amino acids. CDR3 DNA sequence: TGTGCCAGCAGCAAGGACAGGGGAGAGACCCAGTACTTC. This translates into CASSKDRGETQYF.

This CDR3 reads CASKGTRRPPWDEQFF. CDR3 sequence (DNA): TGTGCCAGTAAGGGAACTCGGAGGCCGCCTTGGGATGAGCAGTTCTTC. The chain is built from TRBV19 and TRBJ2-1; TRBD2 is a possible D gene (5 bases). Germline V CDR1 and CDR2: LNHDA, SQIVND (reference sequence). V lost 7 bases and J lost 8, with 24 bases in between. There are 16 residues in the CDR3.

This clone was recorded a few times. The genes are TRBV18 and TRBJ2-7, with TRBD2 as a possible D gene (5 bases). The germline CDR1 and CDR2 sequences are KGHSH and LQKENI. The length of the CDR3 is 17 residues. V lost 3 bases to trimming and J lost 1 base, with 19 bases between them. The CDR3 coding sequence is TGTGCCAGCTCACCCCCGGGGTTGGGCAGGAGGTCCTACGAGCAGTACTTC. Its translation is CASSPPGLGRRSYEQYF.

The genes are TRBV28 and TRBJ1-3; no clear D. Trimming removed 2 bases at V and 3 bases at J, with 11 bases between. In germline, CDR1 is MDHEN, CDR2 SYDVKM. The CDR3 is 15 amino acids. The CDR3 DNA follows: TGTGCCAGCAGTTTAACCCTAGGAGGTGGAAACACCATATATTTT. It encodes CASSLTLGGGNTIYF.

The chain uses TRBV11-2 and TRBJ1-4; 10 positions match TRBD1. The CDR3 covers 15 residues. Germline V gives CDR1 SGHAT, CDR2 FQNNGV. The V and J ends lost 5 bases and 8 bases, in that order; junction bases with no gene match: 8. DNA of the CDR3: TGTGCCAGCAGCAAAAGACAGGGGGCGGGCGAAAAACTGTTTTTT. It yields the protein CASSKRQGAGEKLFF.

This chain uses TRBV19 with TRBJ2-5; 14 bases fit TRBD2. In germline, CDR1 is LNHDA, CDR2 SQIVND (reference sequence). The CDR3 loop spans 13 amino acids. J gave up 5 bases and V 9 bases, and 2 bases lay outside the gene matches. CDR3 in DNA: TGTGCCAGCCGGACTAGCGGGAGGGAGACCCAGTACTTC. Its protein is CASRTSGRETQYF.

The V and J genes are TRBV28 and TRBJ1-5; the D is unclear. The CDR3 is 16 residues long. CDR1 is MDHEN, CDR2 SYDVKM, per germline. Trimming pared 6 bases from V and 2 bases from J, leaving 17 bases between. In DNA form, the CDR3 reads TGTGCCAGCAGCTCGAGGCGCGGGCAGGGCAATCAGCCCCAGCATTTT. Its translation: CASSSRRGQGNQPQHF. Full variable domain (missing parts from reference TRBV28 and TRBJ1-5): DVKVTQSSRYLVKRTGEKVFLECVQDMDHENMFWYRQDPGLGLRLIYFSYDVKMKEKGDIPEGYSVSREKKERFSLILESASTNQTSMYLCASSSRRGQGNQPQHFGDGTRLSIL.

The chain carries TRBV9 and TRBJ1-1; TRBD1 is a possible D gene (6 bases). CDR1 and CDR2 from the germline V gene are SGDLS and YYNGEE. The CDR3 extends over 14 amino acids. V shed 3 bases and J shed 2 bases, with 11 bases lying between them. CDR3 amino acids: CASSGLRGNTEAFF. The CDR3, as DNA: TGTGCCAGCAGCGGCCTCAGGGGTAACACTGAAGCTTTCTTT.